This TCR beta chain came from a study of blood T cell repertoires in COVID-19. At the level of the study: Material from acute and convalescent COVID-19 was sourced from the United States, Italy and Spain. Sample material is recorded as cDNA or gDNA derived from T cells, B-cell-depleted T cells, or PBMCs.

Trimming left V 1 base short and J 11 bases short, with 14 bases between. Germline V CDR1 and CDR2: LGHNA, YSLEER. This CDR3 has 13 amino acids. Study processing details: By means of reference gene primer amplification, nucleated cell counts were estimated. Some clones are missing from TCRdb's copy, which holds only in-frame ones; the method was immunoSEQ multiplex PCR. That table furnishes V, J and clone size, whereas the DNA furnished D and trimming. The sample consists of 150,000 to 200,000 clones, around three quarters of them appearing once. The source is a man aged 55-75 years with active or convalescent COVID-19. What was sequenced was peripheral blood. This chain connects TRBV4-3 to TRBJ1-1; tentative D call: TRBD1 (6 bases). This CDR3 reads CASSQGRGGGAFF. CDR3 coding DNA: TGCGCCAGCAGCCAAGGCCGAGGGGGGGGCGCTTTCTTT.